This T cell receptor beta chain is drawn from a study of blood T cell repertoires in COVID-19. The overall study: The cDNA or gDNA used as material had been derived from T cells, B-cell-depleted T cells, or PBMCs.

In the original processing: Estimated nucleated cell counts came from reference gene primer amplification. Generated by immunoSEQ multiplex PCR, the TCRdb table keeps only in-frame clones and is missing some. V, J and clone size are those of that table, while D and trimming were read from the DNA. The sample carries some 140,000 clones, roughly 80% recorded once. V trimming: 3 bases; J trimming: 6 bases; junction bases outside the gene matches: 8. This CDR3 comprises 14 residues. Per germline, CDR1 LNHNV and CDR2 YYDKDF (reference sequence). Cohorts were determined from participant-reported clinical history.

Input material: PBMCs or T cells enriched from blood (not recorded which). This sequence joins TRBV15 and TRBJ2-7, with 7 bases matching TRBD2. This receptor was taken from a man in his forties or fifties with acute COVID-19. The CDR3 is CATSRAGGSSEQYF. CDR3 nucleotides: TGTGCCACCAGCAGGGCCGGCGGGAGCTCCGAGCAGTACTTC.